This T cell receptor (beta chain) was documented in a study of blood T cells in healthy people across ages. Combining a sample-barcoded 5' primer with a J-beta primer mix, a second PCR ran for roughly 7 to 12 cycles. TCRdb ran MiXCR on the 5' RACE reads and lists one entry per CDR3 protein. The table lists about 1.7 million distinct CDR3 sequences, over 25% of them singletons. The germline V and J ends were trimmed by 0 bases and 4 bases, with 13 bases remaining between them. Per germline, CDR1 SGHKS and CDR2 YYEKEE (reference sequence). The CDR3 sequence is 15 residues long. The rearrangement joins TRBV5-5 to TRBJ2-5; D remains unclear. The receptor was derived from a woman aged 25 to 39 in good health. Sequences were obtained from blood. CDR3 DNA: TGTGCCAGCAGCTTGGACTCAGGATCGGGAGAGACCCAGTACTTC. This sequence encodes CASSLDSGSGETQYF.